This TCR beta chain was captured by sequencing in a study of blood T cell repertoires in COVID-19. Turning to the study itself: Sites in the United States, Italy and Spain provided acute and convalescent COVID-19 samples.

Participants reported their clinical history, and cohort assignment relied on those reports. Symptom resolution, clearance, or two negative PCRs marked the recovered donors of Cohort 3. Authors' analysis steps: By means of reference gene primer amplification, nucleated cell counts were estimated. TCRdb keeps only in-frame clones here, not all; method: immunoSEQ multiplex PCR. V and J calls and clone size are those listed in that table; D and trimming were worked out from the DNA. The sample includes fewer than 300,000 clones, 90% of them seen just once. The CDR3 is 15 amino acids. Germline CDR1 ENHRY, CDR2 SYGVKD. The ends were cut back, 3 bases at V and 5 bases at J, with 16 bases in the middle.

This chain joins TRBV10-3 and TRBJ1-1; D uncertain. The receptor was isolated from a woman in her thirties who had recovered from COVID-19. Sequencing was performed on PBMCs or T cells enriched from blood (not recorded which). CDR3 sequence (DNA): TGTGCCATCAGTGACGCGGGGAGACGCGGGACTGAAGCTTTCTTT. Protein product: CAISDAGRRGTEAFF.